These 11 T cell receptor beta chains originate from one sample sequenced in a study of blood T cell repertoires in COVID-19. This table comes from immunoSEQ multiplex PCR, and its TCRdb copy is limited to in-frame clones, with some not included. The sample lists 250,000 to 350,000 clones; around 90% were seen once. The sequencing input was peripheral blood. The source of these receptors is a man aged 18 to 30 with active or convalescent COVID-19.

The rearrangement uses TRBV2 and TRBJ1-2; D is undetermined. Trimming removed 7 bases at V and 6 bases at J, with 9 bases between. Germline CDR1 and CDR2: SNHLY and FYNNEI. The CDR3 extends over 11 amino acids. Here the CDR3 reads CASKSGNGYTF. The CDR3 DNA follows: TGTGCCAGCAAATCTGGCAATGGCTACACCTTC.

V gene TRBV19 combines with J gene TRBJ2-7; D might be TRBD2 (5 bases). Germline V gene data show CDR1 as LNHDA and CDR2 as SQIVND (reference sequence). Trimming took off 4 bases at V and 4 bases at J, with 11 bases between the two ends. This CDR3 comprises 13 residues. The CDR3 is CASSKGVTYEQYF. CDR3 DNA: TGTGCCAGTAGTAAGGGAGTAACGTACGAGCAGTACTTC.

This CDR3 reads CASSSPGSSGFYSYEQYF. For the CDR3, the DNA is TGTGCCAGCAGCTCGCCGGGTTCTAGCGGGTTCTACTCCTACGAGCAGTACTTC. The chain uses TRBV13 and TRBJ2-7, with 8 nucleotides matching TRBD2. Germline V CDR1 and CDR2: PRHDT, FYEKMQ (reference sequence). Trimming took 4 bases from V and 0 from J; bases not matched to a gene: 14. This CDR3 is built from 18 residues.

This clone was seen only once. The chain carries TRBV9 and TRBJ1-1, with D tentatively TRBD1 (5 bases). The length of the CDR3 is 13 residues. Germline CDR1 and CDR2: SGDLS and YYNGEE. V was cut by 4 bases and J by 5 bases, with 12 bases left in between. The CDR3 DNA sequence: TGTGCCAGCAGCTGGGGGGTGGGAACTGAAGCTTTCTTT. Residues: CASSWGVGTEAFF.

The chain uses TRBV5-4 and TRBJ1-4; D unresolved. V was clipped by 3 bases and J by 3 bases, with 15 bases between them. Germline V gives CDR1 SGHNT, CDR2 YYREEE (reference sequence). The CDR3 runs 16 residues. CDR3 nucleotides: TGTGCCAGCAGCTATACCATGGGGAGGGCTAATGAAAAACTGTTTTTT. Protein: CASSYTMGRANEKLFF. Drawing the rest from reference TRBV5-4 and TRBJ1-4, the complete variable domain is ETGVTQSPTHLIKTRGQQVTLRCSSQSGHNTVSWYQQALGQGPQFIFQYYREEENGRGNFPPRFSGLQFPNYSSELNVNALELDDSALYLCASSYTMGRANEKLFFGSGTQLSVL.

V is TRBV19 and J is TRBJ1-1; tentative D call: TRBD1 (6 bases). Germline CDR1 and CDR2: LNHDA and SQIVND (reference sequence). The ends were cut back, 5 bases at V and 1 base at J, with 14 bases in the middle. The CDR3 is made up of 15 amino acids. In DNA, the CDR3 is TGTGCCAGTAGTGAGCCCTCGACAGGGAACACTGAAGCTTTCTTT. Translating it yields CASSEPSTGNTEAFF.

V is TRBV6-5 and J is TRBJ2-5; D gene unclear. From germline, CDR1 is MNHEY and CDR2 SVGAGI. V dropped 5 bases and J dropped 5 bases, with 15 bases sitting between them. This CDR3 region has 14 residues. Written as DNA, the CDR3 is TGTGCCAGCAGTCACATATTCGACAAGGAGACCCAGTACTTC. Protein: CASSHIFDKETQYF.

The rearrangement links TRBV18 to TRBJ1-1; TRBD1 aligns across 8 bases. Germline V lookup: CDR1 KGHSH, CDR2 LQKENI. The junction had 9 bases not matched to a gene; V was cut back by 3 bases and J by 0 bases. The CDR3 totals 17 residues. The CDR3: CASSPRGRVGMNTEAFF. The CDR3 DNA is TGTGCCAGCTCACCCAGGGGGCGAGTGGGGATGAACACTGAAGCTTTCTTT.

CDR3 in amino acids: CASSRLAGHRDGGELFF. CDR3 nucleotides: TGCGCCAGCAGTCGACTAGCGGGGCACCGGGATGGCGGGGAGCTGTTTTTT. This chain connects TRBV10-1 to TRBJ2-2; 11 bases match TRBD2. Per the germline V gene, CDR1 is WNHNN and CDR2 is SYGVQD (reference sequence). The CDR3 extends over 17 amino acids. After removal of 5 bases from V and 7 bases from J, the junction contained 12 bases not matched to a gene.

The rearrangement uses TRBV6-5 and TRBJ1-5, with D hard to call. The CDR3 extends over 11 amino acids. Germline V gene lookup returns CDR1 MNHEY and CDR2 SVGAGI. Trimming left V 5 bases short and J 4 bases short, with 3 bases between. In DNA, the CDR3 is TGTGCCAGCAGTCTAAATCAGCCCCAGCATTTT. Translated, it gives CASSLNQPQHF.

The rearrangement joins TRBV4-3 to TRBJ2-5; 11 nucleotides agree with TRBD2. This CDR3 spans 17 amino acids. Germline CDR1 and CDR2: LGHNA and YSLEER. Trimming at V came to 0 bases and at J to 6 bases, leaving 9 bases not matched to a gene. In DNA, the CDR3 is TGCGCCAGCAGCCAAGATGTGGCGACTAGCGGGGTTAAGACCCAGTACTTC. Encoded protein: CASSQDVATSGVKTQYF.